Below are 3 T cell receptor beta chains sequenced from a single sample in a study of blood T cell repertoires in COVID-19. Repertoires were generated with immunoSEQ multiplex PCR, while TCRdb's copy carries only in-frame clones and drops some. This table holds 100,000 to 150,000 clones, about three quarters found once. Sequenced sample: peripheral blood. These receptors all stem from a woman in her seventies with acute or convalescent COVID-19.

The V gene is TRBV12-3 or TRBV12-4, the J gene TRBJ1-1, with a tentative D call TRBD1 (6 bases). Trimming cost V 0 bases and J 5 bases, with 7 bases left between them. The CDR3 sequence is 13 residues long. CDR3 in amino acids: CASSLAQGTEAFF. CDR3 DNA sequence: TGTGCCAGCAGTTTAGCGCAGGGGACTGAAGCTTTCTTT.

The chain uses TRBV4-3 and TRBJ2-7; 8 positions agree with TRBD1. Germline V lookup: CDR1 LGHNA, CDR2 YSLEER. The CDR3 runs to 15 residues. The junction had 8 bases not matched to a gene; V was cut back by 4 bases and J by 3 bases. The chain's CDR3 is CASSPQPGTGYEQYF. The CDR3 DNA follows: TGCGCCAGCAGCCCTCAACCCGGGACAGGCTACGAGCAGTACTTC.

The genes are TRBV12-5 and TRBJ2-3; the D gene is possibly TRBD2 (5 bases). This CDR3 contains 15 residues. V was clipped by 5 bases and J by 3 bases, with 15 bases between them. Germline CDR1 LGHNT, CDR2 FRNRAP. The CDR3 coding sequence is TGTGCTAGTGGTGATGGACTCGTTCGTACAGATACGCAGTATTTT. Translation: CASGDGLVRTDTQYF.